This entry lists 29 T cell receptor beta chains sequenced from one sample in a study of cytomegalovirus exposure and HLA in healthy donors. In the PCR, 60 Vbeta and 13 Jbeta primers were used. Libraries were prepared by immunoSEQ multiplex PCR; TCRdb keeps only in-frame clonotypes and omits some of them. The sample has 100,000 to 150,000 clones; approximately 87% are singletons. The sample was PBMCs. The receptor source for this set is a man aged 18 to 35 in good health and CMV-seropositive.

This clone was recorded once. The chain employs TRBV4-1 and TRBJ2-5; TRBD1 matches 11 bases. Trimming removed 1 base from V and 5 bases from J; junction bases left unmatched: 3. The CDR3 is 15 amino acids. Germline assignment: CDR1 MGHRA and CDR2 YSYEKL. Written as DNA, the CDR3 is TGCGCCAGCAGCCAAGGGACAGGGGGCGTTGAGACCCAGTACTTC. Translation: CASSQGTGGVETQYF.

As DNA, the CDR3 is TGTGCCAGCAGCTTCAGCGGGGGTACCGGGGAGCTGTTTTTT. Amino acid sequence: CASSFSGGTGELFF. This sequence joins TRBV7-3 and TRBJ2-2; 8 positions agree with TRBD2. The V gene end was trimmed by 3 bases and the J gene end by 5 bases; junction bases not matched to a gene: 2. Per the germline V gene, CDR1 is SGHTA and CDR2 is FQGTGA. CDR3 length: 14 residues.

The genes are TRBV27 and TRBJ2-2; a possible D gene is TRBD2 (6 bases). This CDR3 has 13 residues. Germline V gene data show CDR1 as MNHEY and CDR2 as SMNVEV (reference sequence). The V and J ends lost 5 bases and 6 bases respectively, with 10 bases between them. In DNA form, the CDR3 reads TGTGCCAGCAGTGCCAGGGAGGCCGGGGAGCTGTTTTTT. Translated, it gives CASSAREAGELFF.

V usage is TRBV7-9 and J usage is TRBJ2-5; TRBD1 aligns across 9 bases. The length of the CDR3 is 13 residues. Trimming cost V 8 bases and J 1 base; bases outside gene matches: 2. Germline lookup yields CDR1 SEHNR and CDR2 FQNEAQ (reference sequence). The CDR3 loop reads CASSTGGQETQYF. The CDR3 DNA is TGTGCCAGCTCGACAGGGGGCCAAGAGACCCAGTACTTC.

The genes are TRBV5-6 and TRBJ2-5; TRBD1 aligns across 10 bases. The J call may not be correct, given that the DNA end is closer to TRBJ2-7. Germline lookup yields CDR1 SGHDT and CDR2 YYEEEE. The CDR3 extends over 13 amino acids. For the CDR3, the DNA is TGTGCCAGCAGCACCGGACAGGGGGACGAGCAGTACTTC. Translation: CASSTGQGDEQYF.

The gene calls are TRBV30 and TRBJ1-6, with 8 bases matching TRBD1. Unmatched junction bases numbered 6, after V lost 2 bases and J lost 9 bases. Germline CDR1 GTSNPN, CDR2 SVGIG (reference sequence). This CDR3 has 14 amino acids. As DNA, the CDR3 is TGTGCCTGGAGTACTGGACAGGGTTTTTCACCCCTCCACTTT. It yields the protein CAWSTGQGFSPLHF.

The genes are TRBV6-6 and TRBJ2-7, with 10 bases lining up with TRBD1. V was pared by 4 bases and J by 5 bases, with 5 bases of the junction left unmatched. The CDR3 spans 14 residues. Germline CDR1 and CDR2: MNHNY and SVGAGI (reference sequence). The chain's CDR3 is CASSWGQGSHEQYF. The CDR3, as DNA: TGTGCCAGCAGTTGGGGACAGGGGTCCCACGAGCAGTACTTC.

CDR3 in amino acids: CASWTGDGYTF. CDR3 nucleotide sequence: TGTGCCAGTTGGACAGGGGATGGCTACACCTTC. This rearrangement joins TRBV6-5 to TRBJ1-2; 9 bases match TRBD1. CDR1 MNHEY and CDR2 SVGAGI come from the germline V gene. The CDR3 is 11 residues long. V lost 9 bases to trimming and J lost 6 bases; unmatched junction nucleotides: 2.

The V gene is TRBV29-1, the J gene TRBJ1-5; 8 nucleotides match TRBD1. The J segment lost 0 bases and the V segment lost 6 bases, leaving 13 bases of the junction unmatched. The CDR3 has 17 residues. Germline-derived CDR1 and CDR2 are SQVTM and ANQGSEA. CDR3 nucleotides: TGCAGCGTAGAGATCAGGGGGCTGCTCCATAGCAATCAGCCCCAGCATTTT. It specifies CSVEIRGLLHSNQPQHF.

This clone showed up just once. One junction end disagrees with the germline gene, perhaps due to a read error. The rearrangement joins TRBV18 to TRBJ1-2; D might be TRBD1 (6 bases). Germline CDR1 KGHSH, CDR2 LQKENI. The CDR3 spans 14 residues. The CDR3 DNA is TGTGCCAGCTCAGCACCAGGGGCGACCTATGGCTACACCTTC. Translated, it gives CASSAPGATYGYTF.

This clone was picked up a small number of times. The V and J genes are TRBV7-3 and TRBJ2-1, with 9 positions matching TRBD2. J gave up 8 bases and V 1 base, and 9 bases lay outside the gene matches. The CDR3 is 16 residues long. The germline gives CDR1 SGHTA, CDR2 FQGTGA. The CDR3: CASSLSLAGPRDEQFF. In nucleotides, the CDR3 is TGTGCCAGCAGCTTAAGCCTAGCGGGGCCGAGGGATGAGCAGTTCTTC.

The chain's CDR3 is CASSFSVSYEQYF. In DNA form, the CDR3 reads TGTGCCAGCAGCTTCTCTGTTTCCTACGAGCAGTACTTC. The chain has TRBV7-2 and TRBJ2-7; D unresolved. The V end was cut by 3 bases, the J end by 1 base, with 7 bases between. Germline values: CDR1 SGHTA, CDR2 FQGNSA. This CDR3 region has 13 residues.

The chain is built from TRBV27 and TRBJ2-7, with D possibly being TRBD1 (6 bases). This CDR3 spans 16 amino acids. CDR1 is MNHEY, CDR2 SMNVEV, per germline (reference sequence). Deletions cut 6 bases from V and 5 bases from J, with 23 bases between. CDR3 bases: TGTGCCAGCAGCCCATGGGGCAGGGGATCCCTCCACGAGCAGTACTTC. This codes for CASSPWGRGSLHEQYF.

The V call is TRBV10-3, the J call TRBJ1-5; 10 nucleotides agree with TRBD1. Germline loops: CDR1 ENHRY, CDR2 SYGVKD. V was clipped by 4 bases and J by 5 bases; unmatched bases: 8. This CDR3 comprises 16 residues. DNA for the CDR3: TGTGCCATCAGTGGTCATGACAGGGGGCGGGATCAGCCCCAGCATTTT. The encoded protein is CAISGHDRGRDQPQHF.

This sequence joins TRBV4-1 and TRBJ2-1; D unclear. The CDR3 spans 15 residues. Trimming shortened V by 2 bases and J by 6 bases, and 14 bases separated the two germline ends. CDR1 and CDR2 from the germline V gene are MGHRA and YSYEKL. The DNA for the CDR3 is TGCGCCAGCAGCCAATTAGGAGACTCGGCCAATGAGCAGTTCTTC. Translation: CASSQLGDSANEQFF.

This chain links TRBV28 with TRBJ2-5; 10 bases are a match to TRBD2. This CDR3 has 13 amino acids. V gave up 4 bases and J gave up 11 bases; unmatched junction bases: 7. From germline, CDR1 is MDHEN and CDR2 SYDVKM. CDR3 bases: TGTGCCAGCAGTTCGGGACTAGCGTGGGAGCAGTACTTC. Its translation: CASSSGLAWEQYF.

This clone has only one observation. This chain connects TRBV7-4 to TRBJ2-1, with 9 bases identical to TRBD2. Looked up from germline, CDR1 is SGHVT and CDR2 is SQSDAQ. This CDR3 contains 18 residues. Losses at the gene ends were 7 bases for V and 0 bases for J; bases not matched to a gene: 13. The DNA for the CDR3 is TGTGCCAGCACCGCGAGACGCCTAGCGGGACCCTCCTACAATGAGCAGTTCTTC. It translates to CASTARRLAGPSYNEQFF.

V and J are TRBV18 and TRBJ2-1; TRBD1 is a possible D gene (6 bases). Germline V gene lookup returns CDR1 KGHSH and CDR2 LQKENI. V was shortened by 2 bases and J by 4 bases, with 12 bases between the two germline ends. The CDR3 runs 15 residues. CDR3 amino acids: CASSPRQGNYNEQFF. The CDR3 DNA reads TGTGCCAGCTCACCAAGGCAGGGGAATTACAATGAGCAGTTCTTC.

J is TRBJ2-5 and V is TRBV5-1; 8 bases agree with TRBD1. J was trimmed by 4 bases and V by 4 bases; bases with no gene match: 6. The germline CDR1 and CDR2 sequences are SGHRS and YFSETQ. This CDR3 spans 14 amino acids. CDR3 sequence reads: CASSPQGAGETQYF. The CDR3 region has the DNA TGCGCCAGCAGCCCCCAGGGGGCTGGAGAGACCCAGTACTTC.

The chain uses TRBV5-1 and TRBJ1-1, with 11 bases lining up with TRBD1. Losses at the gene ends were 4 bases for V and 1 base for J; bases not matched to a gene: 3. Germline V gene sequence: CDR1 SGHRS, CDR2 YFSETQ. CDR3 size: 15 residues. This chain's CDR3 is CASSPGQGANTEAFF. The CDR3 DNA sequence: TGCGCCAGCAGCCCCGGACAGGGGGCGAACACTGAAGCTTTCTTT.

This chain links TRBV5-1 with TRBJ2-2; 7 bases line up with TRBD2. Germline CDR1 reads SGHRS; CDR2 reads YFSETQ. The ends lost 7 bases at V and 3 bases at J; junction bases unmatched: 9. This CDR3 is 15 amino acids long. The chain's CDR3 is CASRMGGDYTGELFF. The CDR3 region has the DNA TGCGCCAGCCGGATGGGGGGGGATTACACCGGGGAGCTGTTTTTT.

This clone has only a few counts. The rearrangement uses TRBV2 and TRBJ1-1; 8 bases are a match to TRBD1. This CDR3 comprises 14 residues. J gave up 6 bases and V 4 bases, and 7 bases lay outside the gene matches. CDR1 SNHLY and CDR2 FYNNEI come from the germline V gene. CDR3 bases: TGTGCCAGCAGTGTAGGACAGGGAAGGGCTGAAGCTTTCTTT. It yields the protein CASSVGQGRAEAFF.

The chain employs TRBV10-3 and TRBJ2-2; possible D gene TRBD2, 6 bases. The V end lost 0 bases, the J end lost 1 base, and 9 bases lay between the germline ends. In germline, CDR1 is ENHRY, CDR2 SYGVKD. The CDR3 runs to 16 residues. In DNA form, the CDR3 reads TGTGCCATCAGTGAGTCGGGACTCCGGAACACCGGGGAGCTGTTTTTT. This translates into CAISESGLRNTGELFF.

This chain connects TRBV19 to TRBJ2-7, with D hard to call. Germline CDR1 LNHDA, CDR2 SQIVND (reference sequence). The CDR3 covers 13 residues. V lost 5 bases and J 2 bases, leaving 10 bases between the germline ends. This chain's CDR3 is CASSPQDTYEQYF. For the CDR3, the DNA is TGTGCCAGTAGTCCCCAAGACACCTACGAGCAGTACTTC.

The chain carries TRBV28 and TRBJ1-1; D remains unclear. Deletions cut 1 base from V and 1 base from J, with 4 bases between. This CDR3 region has 13 residues. CDR1 is MDHEN, CDR2 SYDVKM, per germline. As DNA, the CDR3 is TGTGCCAGCAGTTTATTAGAGAACACTGAAGCTTTCTTT. Translating gives CASSLLENTEAFF.

This chain links TRBV25-1 with TRBJ2-5, with TRBD1 matching 7 bases. The CDR3 loop spans 15 amino acids. Germline trimming cut 7 bases from V and 7 bases from J; bases unmatched to any gene: 15. CDR1 and CDR2 (germline): MGHDK, SYGVNS. The CDR3 DNA reads TGTGCCAGCAACTCTGGGACAGTATCGCGTGGGACCCAGTACTTC. Its protein is CASNSGTVSRGTQYF.

The V call is TRBV28, the J call TRBJ1-2, with D hard to call. Germline V gives CDR1 MDHEN, CDR2 SYDVKM. The CDR3 totals 12 residues. V was cut by 6 bases and J by 2 bases, with 7 bases left in between. This chain's CDR3 is CASREQNYGYTF. The CDR3 DNA sequence: TGTGCCAGCAGGGAACAGAACTATGGCTACACCTTC.

J is TRBJ2-2 and V is TRBV13; TRBD2 matches at 10 bases. V shed 4 bases and J 7 bases; nucleotides not matched to a gene: 3. The length of the CDR3 is 14 residues. Looked up from germline, CDR1 is PRHDT and CDR2 is FYEKMQ (reference sequence). In nucleotides, the CDR3 is TGTGCCAGCAGCTCTCTAGCGGGGGACGGGGAGCTGTTTTTT. This sequence encodes CASSSLAGDGELFF.

The CDR3 DNA sequence: TGTGCCTGGATGTCTCTAGACAATGAGCAGTTCTTC. Translated: CAWMSLDNEQFF. The chain carries TRBV30 and TRBJ2-1; no clear D gene. Trimming removed 4 bases from V and 5 bases from J, with 9 bases in between. The CDR3 contains 12 residues. Germline assignment: CDR1 GTSNPN and CDR2 SVGIG (reference sequence).